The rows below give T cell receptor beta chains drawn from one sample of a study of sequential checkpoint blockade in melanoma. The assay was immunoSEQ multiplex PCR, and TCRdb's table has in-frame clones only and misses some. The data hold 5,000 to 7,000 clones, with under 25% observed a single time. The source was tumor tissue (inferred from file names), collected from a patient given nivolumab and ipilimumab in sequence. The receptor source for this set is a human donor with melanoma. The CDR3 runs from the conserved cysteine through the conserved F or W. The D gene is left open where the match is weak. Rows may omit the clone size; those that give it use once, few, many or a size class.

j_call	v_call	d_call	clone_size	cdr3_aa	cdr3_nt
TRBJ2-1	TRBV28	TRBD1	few	CASSLWFTGGHNEQFF	TGTGCCAGCAGTTTATGGTTCACAGGGGGGCACAATGAGCAGTTCTTC
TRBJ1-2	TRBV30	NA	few	CAWGQQTLTNYGYTF	TGTGCCTGGGGACAACAAACCCTAACGAACTATGGCTACACCTTC
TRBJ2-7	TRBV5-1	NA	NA	CASSSIQDNSYEQYF	TGCGCCAGCAGCTCGATTCAGGACAACTCCTACGAGCAGTACTTC
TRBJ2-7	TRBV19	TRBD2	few	CASSRTSGGSYEQYF	TGTGCCAGTAGCCGGACTAGCGGGGGGAGTTACGAGCAGTACTTC
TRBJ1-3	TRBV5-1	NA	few	CASSLAPSSGNTIYF	TGCGCCAGCAGCTTGGCCCCCAGCTCTGGAAACACCATATATTTT
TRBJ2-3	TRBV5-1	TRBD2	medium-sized	CASSLAGLVTDTQYF	TGCGCCAGCAGCTTGGCGGGACTAGTCACAGATACGCAGTATTTT
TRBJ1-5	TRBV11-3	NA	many	CASSFGGANQPQHF	TGTGCCAGCAGCTTCGGAGGGGCAAATCAGCCCCAGCATTTT
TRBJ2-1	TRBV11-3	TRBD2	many	CASSSRGGRAPNEQFF	TGTGCCAGCAGCTCACGGGGCGGGAGGGCTCCCAATGAGCAGTTCTTC
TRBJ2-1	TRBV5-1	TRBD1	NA	CASSLAGGGTGWNEQFF	TGCGCCAGCAGCTTGGCCGGGGGCGGGACAGGGTGGAATGAGCAGTTCTTC
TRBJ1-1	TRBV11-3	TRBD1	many	CASSGQQGDTEAFF	TGTGCCAGCAGCGGGCAACAGGGGGACACTGAAGCTTTCTTT
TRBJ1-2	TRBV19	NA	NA	CASSTTSTFSRGGYTF	TGTGCCAGTAGTACAACGTCCACTTTTTCTCGGGGAGGCTACACCTTC
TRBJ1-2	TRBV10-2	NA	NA	CASSESSLDGYTF	TGCGCCAGCAGTGAGTCGAGCCTTGATGGCTACACCTTC
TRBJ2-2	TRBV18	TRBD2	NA	CASSGLALGELFF	TGTGCCAGCTCGGGACTAGCTCTCGGGGAGCTGTTTTTT
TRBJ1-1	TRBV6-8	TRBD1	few	CASSTTGARTEAFF	TGTGCCAGCAGTACGACAGGGGCCAGGACTGAAGCTTTCTTT
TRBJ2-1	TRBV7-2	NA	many	CASSLINYNEQFF	TGTGCCAGCAGCTTAATCAACTACAATGAGCAGTTCTTC
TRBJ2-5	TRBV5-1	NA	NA	CASSLGFRGETQYF	TGCGCCAGCAGCTTGGGGTTTAGGGGGGAGACCCAGTACTTC
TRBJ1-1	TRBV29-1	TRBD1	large	CSVTGTVNTEAFF	TGCAGCGTCACCGGGACAGTCAACACTGAAGCTTTCTTT
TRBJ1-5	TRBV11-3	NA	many	CASSPEGFFQPQHF	TGTGCCAGCAGCCCGGAGGGATTTTTTCAGCCCCAGCATTTT
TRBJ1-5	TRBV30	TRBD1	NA	CAWKGDRNSRTQHF	TGTGCCTGGAAAGGGGACAGGAATTCGAGGACCCAGCATTTT
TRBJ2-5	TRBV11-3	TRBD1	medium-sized	CASSRRPRQGLETQYF	TGTGCCAGCAGCAGAAGGCCACGACAGGGGTTAGAGACCCAGTACTTC
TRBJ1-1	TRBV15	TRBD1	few	CATSRDSLGQGSTEAFF	TGTGCCACCAGCAGAGATAGTTTGGGACAGGGGAGCACTGAAGCTTTCTTT
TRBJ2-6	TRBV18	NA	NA	CASSTVKVALISGANVLTF	TGTGCCAGCTCAACTGTCAAAGTTGCCCTAATCTCTGGGGCCAACGTCCTGACTTTC
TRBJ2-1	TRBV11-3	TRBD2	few	CASSQGAGGPSYNEQFF	TGTGCCAGCAGCCAAGGTGCGGGAGGGCCTAGTTACAATGAGCAGTTCTTC
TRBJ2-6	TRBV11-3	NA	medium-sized	CASSPPSGLNSGANVLTF	TGTGCCAGCAGCCCCCCCAGCGGACTTAACTCTGGGGCCAACGTCCTGACTTTC
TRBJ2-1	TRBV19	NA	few	CASRLGHLSYNEQFF	TGTGCCAGTAGGCTGGGACACCTCTCCTACAATGAGCAGTTCTTC
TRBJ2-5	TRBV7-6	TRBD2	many	CASSPRVAGGQETQYF	TGTGCCAGCAGCCCCCGAGTAGCGGGAGGCCAAGAGACCCAGTACTTC
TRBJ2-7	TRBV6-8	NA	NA	CASSVGMREQYF	TGTGCCAGCAGTGTGGGGATGCGAGAGCAGTACTTC
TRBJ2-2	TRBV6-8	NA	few	CASRVPQNTGELFF	TGTGCCAGCAGGGTTCCACAAAACACCGGGGAGCTGTTTTTT
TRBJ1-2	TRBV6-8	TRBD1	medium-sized	CASSRDRGLRGYTF	TGTGCCAGCAGCCGGGACAGGGGTTTGCGTGGCTACACCTTC
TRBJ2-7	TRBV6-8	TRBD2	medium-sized	CAISGGRTSAYEQYF	TGTGCCATCAGTGGGGGAAGGACTAGCGCCTACGAGCAGTACTTC
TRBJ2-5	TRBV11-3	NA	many	CASSLEVTSTKETQYF	TGTGCCAGCAGCTTGGAAGTGACATCTACGAAGGAGACCCAGTACTTC
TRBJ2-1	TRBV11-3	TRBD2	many	CASSPNAGTNYEQFF	TGTGCCAGCAGCCCTAACGCCGGGACTAATTATGAGCAGTTCTTC